This TCR beta chain was observed in a study of T cells in Graves' hyperthyroidism and ophthalmopathy. Overall study context: Before treatment of any kind, peripheral blood was taken at initial diagnosis.

This clonotype was seen many times. Clinical symptoms, serum thyroxine, TRAb, thyroid ultrasound and orbital computed tomography established diagnosis. RNA transcripts served as the template for amplifying TCR beta CDR3 regions. Initially, a first-round RT-PCR of the TCR CDR3 employed the HTBI primer set. TCRdb reanalysed the multiplex PCR reads using MiXCR and keeps one entry per CDR3 protein. The table lists hundreds of thousands of distinct CDR3 sequences, roughly 15% of them singletons, with 3.5% to 4.5% in the top ten. Germline values: CDR1 GTSNPN, CDR2 SVGIG (reference sequence). With 4 bases clipped from V and 2 bases from J, the junction kept 5 bases outside the gene matches. This CDR3 spans 14 amino acids.

The V gene is TRBV30, the J gene TRBJ2-5; 9 positions agree with TRBD2. This clonotype was sampled from a woman aged 35 to 49 with Graves' ophthalmopathy. Sequenced: blood. Here the CDR3 reads CAWTSGTLQETQYF. The CDR3 coding sequence is TGTGCCTGGACTAGCGGGACACTACAAGAGACCCAGTACTTC.